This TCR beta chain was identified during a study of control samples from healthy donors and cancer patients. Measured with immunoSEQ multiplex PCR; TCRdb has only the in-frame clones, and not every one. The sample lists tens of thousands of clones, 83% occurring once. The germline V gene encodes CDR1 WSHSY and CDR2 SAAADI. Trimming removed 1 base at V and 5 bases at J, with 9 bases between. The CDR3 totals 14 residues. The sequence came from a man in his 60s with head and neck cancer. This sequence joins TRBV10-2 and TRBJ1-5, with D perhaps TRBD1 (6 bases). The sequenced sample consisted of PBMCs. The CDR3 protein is CASSEWDTDQPQHF. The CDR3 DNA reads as TGCGCCAGCAGTGAGTGGGACACAGATCAGCCCCAGCATTTT.